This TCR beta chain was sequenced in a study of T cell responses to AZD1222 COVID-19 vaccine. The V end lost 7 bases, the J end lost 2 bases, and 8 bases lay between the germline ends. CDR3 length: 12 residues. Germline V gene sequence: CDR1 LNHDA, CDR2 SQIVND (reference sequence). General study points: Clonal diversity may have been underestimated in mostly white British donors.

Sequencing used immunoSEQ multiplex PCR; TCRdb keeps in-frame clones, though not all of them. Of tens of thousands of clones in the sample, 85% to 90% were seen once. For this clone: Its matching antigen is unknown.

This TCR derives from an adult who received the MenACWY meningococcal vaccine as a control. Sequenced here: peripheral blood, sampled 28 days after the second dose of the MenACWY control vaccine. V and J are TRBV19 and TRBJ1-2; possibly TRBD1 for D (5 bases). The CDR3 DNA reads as TGTGCCAGTAACCACAGGAACTATGGCTACACCTTC. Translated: CASNHRNYGYTF.